This T cell receptor beta chain emerged from a study of graft-versus-host responses after intestinal transplantation. As for the study in general: Transplant recipients had multivisceral, liver-intestinal, or isolated intestinal grafts.

Concerning this clone: Its antigen is as yet unknown.

TCRdb's table, derived via immunoSEQ multiplex PCR, lists solely in-frame clones and lacks some. The data contain some 150,000 clones, nearly 95% of them seen just once; the ten biggest clones take up roughly 0.19%. The CDR3 spans 16 residues. J lost 7 bases, V lost 1 base, and 3 bases had no gene match. Per the germline V gene, CDR1 is LGHNA and CDR2 is YNFKEQ. The chain recombines TRBV4-2 with TRBJ2-5; 16 positions match TRBD2. This specimen consisted of unstimulated CD4+ T cells sorted from spleen or lymph node cells, obtained before intestinal transplant. The TCR originated in a human donor who received an intestinal transplant. CDR3 sequence: CASSQVGTSGRGTQYF. The CDR3 coding sequence is TGTGCCAGCAGCCAAGTCGGGACTAGCGGGAGGGGGACCCAGTACTTC.